The clone carrying this TCR beta chain was detected only once. In the study's own analysis: From reference gene primer amplification, estimates of nucleated cell counts were derived. Measured with immunoSEQ multiplex PCR; TCRdb has only the in-frame clones, and not every one. V, J and clone size are taken as reported in that table, and D and trimming were inferred from the DNA itself. The sample includes some 300,000 clones, 85% to 90% of them seen just once. This entry comes from a study of blood T cell repertoires in COVID-19. About the research overall: PBMCs, B-cell-depleted T cells, or T cells provided the cDNA or gDNA that made up the material.

The Seattle patients joined while their infection was active and were tracked longitudinally afterward. Sample: peripheral blood. The clonotype originates from a woman aged 50 to 65 with COVID-19, enrolled during active disease.

The CDR3: CASSVDFERAALYGYTF. The CDR3 nucleotides are TGTGCCAGCAGCGTAGATTTCGAGAGGGCGGCACTCTATGGCTACACCTTC. V is TRBV9 and J is TRBJ1-2; D gene uncertain. This CDR3 has 17 amino acids. V lost 0 bases to trimming and J lost 4 bases, with 19 bases between them. The germline gives CDR1 SGDLS, CDR2 YYNGEE. Using reference TRBV9 and TRBJ1-2 for the parts outside the CDR3, the full variable domain is DSGVTQTPKHLITATGQRVTLRCSPRSGDLSVYWYQQSLDQGLQFLIQYYNGEERAKGNILERFSAQQFPDLHSELNLSSLELGDSALYFCASSVDFERAALYGYTFGSGTRLTVV.